One sample yielded the 9 T cell receptor beta chains listed below, sequenced in a study of blood T cell repertoires in COVID-19. Method: immunoSEQ multiplex PCR; TCRdb's copy keeps in-frame clones and lacks some. The sample gives around 110,000 clones, around nine tenths of which show up once; 1.8% is in the top ten. Input material: peripheral blood. The receptors shown here come from a human donor with active COVID-19. The donor label of this sample is uncertain.

The V gene is TRBV5-4, the J gene TRBJ1-1, with D unresolved. V lost 4 bases to trimming and J lost 1 base, with 2 bases between them. Germline CDR1 reads SGHNT; CDR2 reads YYREEE (reference sequence). The CDR3 has 11 amino acids. The CDR3 here is CASSRNTEAFF. CDR3 DNA: TGTGCCAGCAGCCGGAACACTGAAGCTTTCTTT.

This sequence joins TRBV6-2 or TRBV6-3 and TRBJ2-7; 10 bases fit TRBD1. In germline, CDR1 is MNHEY, CDR2 SVGEGT. The ends lost 2 bases at V and 4 bases at J; junction bases unmatched: 5. The CDR3 consists of 15 residues. CDR3 coding DNA: TGTGCCAGCAGTTACCCGGGACAGGGGATATACGAGCAGTACTTC. This translates into CASSYPGQGIYEQYF.

This rearrangement joins TRBV2 to TRBJ2-3, with 8 bases identical to TRBD2. The germline V gene encodes CDR1 SNHLY and CDR2 FYNNEI. The junction had 5 bases not matched to a gene; V was cut back by 1 base and J by 5 bases. The CDR3 has 15 residues. The CDR3 DNA is TGTGCCAGCAGTGAAGTTCTAGCGGGTGGAGATACGCAGTATTTT. This encodes CASSEVLAGGDTQYF. Complete variable domain (other parts from reference TRBV2 and TRBJ2-3): EPEVTQTPSHQVTQMGQEVILRCVPISNHLYFYWYRQILGQKVEFLVSFYNNEISEKSEIFDDQFSVERPDGSNFTLKIRSTKLEDSAMYFCASSEVLAGGDTQYFGPGTRLTVL.

This chain connects TRBV5-4 to TRBJ1-3; D is unclear. The CDR3 is 13 residues long. The germline V and J ends were trimmed by 4 bases and 10 bases, with 15 bases remaining between them. The germline CDR1 and CDR2 sequences are SGHNT and YYREEE (reference sequence). DNA for the CDR3: TGTGCCAGCAGCCCATCGGGAGGGAATACCATATATTTT. This translates into CASSPSGGNTIYF.

The chain carries TRBV6-6 and TRBJ2-1; 7 nucleotides align to TRBD1. Germline lookup yields CDR1 MNHNY and CDR2 SVGAGI (reference sequence). CDR3 length: 14 amino acids. The J segment lost 3 bases and the V segment lost 2 bases, leaving 1 base of the junction unmatched. The CDR3 nucleotides are TGTGCCAGCAGTTACCAGGGGGTCTACAATGAGCAGTTCTTC. The encoded protein is CASSYQGVYNEQFF.

A single count supports this clone. V and J are TRBV4-3 and TRBJ2-2; D may be TRBD2 (6 bases). The CDR3 runs to 17 residues. The V gene lost 0 bases and the J gene lost 2 bases, with 13 bases spanning the gap. CDR1 is LGHNA and CDR2 is YSLEER in the germline V gene. CDR3 nucleotides: TGCGCCAGCAGCCAAGATGCGGGACGGATAAACACCGGGGAGCTGTTTTTT. As protein: CASSQDAGRINTGELFF.

This chain uses TRBV28 with TRBJ1-5; D not certain. V was shortened by 7 bases and J by 7 bases, with 20 bases between the two germline ends. This CDR3 region has 15 residues. Germline V gene data show CDR1 as MDHEN and CDR2 as SYDVKM. CDR3 amino acids: CASTPTWRAGQPQHF. As DNA, the CDR3 is TGTGCCAGCACACCTACCTGGAGGGCTGGGCAGCCCCAGCATTTT.

This rearrangement joins TRBV18 to TRBJ2-7, with D perhaps TRBD1 (6 bases). V lost 6 bases and J lost 2, with 20 bases in between. This CDR3 spans 16 amino acids. In germline, CDR1 is KGHSH, CDR2 LQKENI. The CDR3 protein is CASSTRRDTDPYEQYF. In DNA, the CDR3 is TGTGCCAGCTCGACAAGACGGGACACGGACCCCTACGAGCAGTACTTC. Full variable domain (missing parts from reference TRBV18 and TRBJ2-7): NAGVMQNPRHLVRRRGQEARLRCSPMKGHSHVYWYRQLPEEGLKFMVYLQKENIIDESGMPKERFSAEFPKEGPSILRIQQVVRGDSAAYFCASSTRRDTDPYEQYFGPGTRLTVT.

This clone has only a few counts. This chain connects TRBV27 to TRBJ1-5; possible D gene TRBD1, 6 bases. Trimming stripped 4 bases from V and 2 bases from J, with 15 bases between. The CDR3 consists of 16 residues. From germline, CDR1 is MNHEY and CDR2 SMNVEV (reference sequence). CDR3 protein: CASSYRAGAGNQPQHF. CDR3 coding DNA: TGTGCCAGCAGTTACCGCGCAGGGGCCGGCAATCAGCCCCAGCATTTT.